The entry below gives a single T cell receptor (beta chain) sequence along with its context. This entry is derived from a study of shared clonotypes between healthy human individuals. Whole-study context: Per donor, three plates held CD4 naive cells, three held CD4 memory, two held CD8 naive and one held CD8 memory.

Profiling relied on immunoSEQ multiplex PCR, and the TCRdb table lists in-frame clones only, not all of them. The sample includes 1.4 million or so clones, 97% to 99% seen only once; the top ten take around 0.38%. V gave up 10 bases and J gave up 2 bases; unmatched junction bases: 10. Germline V gene sequence: CDR1 SNHLY, CDR2 FYNNEI. The CDR3 extends over 14 amino acids. Researchers partitioned CD4+ cells into CD45RA+ naive and CD45RA-negative memory subsets. This sequence originates from a young man in good health. The material sequenced was naive CD4+ T cells sorted from blood. Subset reported: CD45RA+ positively selected. The chain is built from TRBV2 and TRBJ2-7; 8 bases are a match to TRBD1. CDR3 loop: CATIWAGGTYEQYF. As DNA, the CDR3 is TGTGCCACCATATGGGCAGGGGGCACCTACGAGCAGTACTTC.